This record concerns one TCR beta chain sequence. Its specificity is not known. The CDR3 has 13 residues. The V gene's germline CDR1 is SQVTM and CDR2 ANQGSEA. The trim removed 6 bases at V and 6 bases at J, leaving 11 bases unmatched. The sample belongs to a study of cytotoxic CD8 clonotypes in ibrutinib-treated CLL. Background on the study: When averaged across all of the samples, the counts came to some 250,000 productive templates and about 100,000 productive rearrangements.

Sequenced by immunoSEQ multiplex PCR; TCRdb stores in-frame clones only, minus some. The repertoire holds fewer than 400,000 clones, with roughly 71% as singletons. Overall study results and limits: Sustained-remission patients were sampled at different times than progressing patients were.

Frozen-stored PBMCs produced approximately 2 micrograms of genomic DNA for TCR beta libraries. This receptor was taken from a human donor with chronic lymphocytic leukemia. The chain carries TRBV29-1 and TRBJ2-7, with 7 positions matching TRBD2. The sample consisted of PBMCs, taken after 36 months of ibrutinib treatment. The CDR3 bases are TGCAGCGTCGCCGCCGGGACTAAAGGCGAGCAGTACTTC. This translates into CSVAAGTKGEQYF.